This paragraph reports one TCR beta chain. Its antigen is unknown. A much bigger clone sits one base away, suggesting this may be a read error. The V gene's germline CDR1 is SNHLY and CDR2 FYNNEI. The length of the CDR3 is 15 residues. These data are taken from a study of read filtering for tumor transcriptome and immune sequencing. Study as a whole: By R-ISS, stages I, II and III held 8, 16 and 7 patients. DNase treatment preceded whole-transcriptome library preparation.

The study, taken as a whole, reports: Dropping single-read clonotypes raised IR-seq and RNA-seq shared-clonotype correlation.

The library was built from roughly 400 ng RNA with molecular barcoded adaptors for alpha/delta and beta/gamma chains. TCRdb reprocessed the reads via MiXCR and lists one record per CDR3 protein. Among 94,000 or so distinct CDR3 sequences listed, around 12% were seen once. Source material: a population of CD138-negative cells sorted from bone marrow. This chain uses TRBV2 with TRBJ2-7, with D unresolved. The clonotype originates from a donor at least 40 years old with multiple myeloma. DNA of the CDR3: TGTGCCAGCAGTAATGATGGGGTAGGCGCCTACGTGCAGTACTTC. This translates into CASSNDGVGAYVQYF.